These 8 T cell receptor beta chains were all obtained from the same sample, sequenced in a study of T cell responses to AZD1222 COVID-19 vaccine. Assay: immunoSEQ multiplex PCR; the TCRdb copy retains only in-frame clones and omits some. The data show roughly 78,000 clones, with about 82% seen just once and 2.9% held by the top ten. The sequenced sample was peripheral blood, obtained on day 0 of AZD1222 vaccination. These receptors originate from an adult in good health.

The chain combines TRBV7-9 with TRBJ1-5; TRBD1 agrees at 7 bases. The length of the CDR3 is 15 residues. Per the germline V gene, CDR1 is SEHNR and CDR2 is FQNEAQ (reference sequence). V gave up 1 base and J gave up 7 bases; unmatched junction bases: 7. The CDR3 DNA follows: TGTGCCAGCAGCTTAGGTGACAGGGCAGGGCAGCCCCAGCATTTT. Residues: CASSLGDRAGQPQHF.

This sequence joins TRBV7-2 and TRBJ2-7; perhaps TRBD2 as D (6 bases). Trimming shortened V by 4 bases and J by 5 bases, and 18 bases separated the two germline ends. The germline CDR1 and CDR2 sequences are SGHTA and FQGNSA. CDR3 length: 15 amino acids. CDR3 sequence reads: CASSYYWGRNDEQYF. CDR3 DNA: TGTGCCAGCAGCTATTATTGGGGGAGGAACGACGAGCAGTACTTC.

V is TRBV9 and J is TRBJ2-2, with no clear D. Per germline, CDR1 SGDLS and CDR2 YYNGEE. This CDR3 has 16 residues. V lost 3 bases and J lost 0, with 12 bases in between. In nucleotides, the CDR3 is TGTGCCAGCAGCGCCTATCGTGGCTCGAACACCGGGGAGCTGTTTTTT. The encoded protein is CASSAYRGSNTGELFF.

This clone showed up just a few times. The chain couples TRBV2 to TRBJ1-4; D unclear. The germline V gene has CDR1 SNHLY and CDR2 FYNNEI. V was trimmed by 3 bases and J by 1 base, leaving 12 bases between them. The CDR3 is 16 residues long. The CDR3 DNA sequence: TGTGCCAGCAGTGAGGGCAGATTAATAACTAATGAAAAACTGTTTTTT. Encoded protein: CASSEGRLITNEKLFF. The variable domain in full, completed from reference TRBV2 and TRBJ1-4, reads EPEVTQTPSHQVTQMGQEVILRCVPISNHLYFYWYRQILGQKVEFLVSFYNNEISEKSEIFDDQFSVERPDGSNFTLKIRSTKLEDSAMYFCASSEGRLITNEKLFFGSGTQLSVL.

This chain uses TRBV6-5 with TRBJ2-7, with 13 bases aligning to TRBD2. CDR1 MNHEY and CDR2 SVGAGI come from the germline V gene. Trimming took 10 bases from V and 3 from J; bases not matched to a gene: 6. There are 14 residues in the CDR3. The CDR3 DNA reads TGTGCCACTGGGACTAGCGGGACCGTCTACGAGCAGTACTTC. Encoded protein: CATGTSGTVYEQYF.

Only a few counts were recorded for this clone. This rearrangement joins TRBV5-1 to TRBJ1-1; no firm D call. This CDR3 has 12 residues. Germline lookup yields CDR1 SGHRS and CDR2 YFSETQ. Trimming took off 6 bases at V and 2 bases at J, with 8 bases between the two ends. The CDR3 sequence is CASKNTNTEAFF. The CDR3 DNA sequence: TGCGCCAGCAAAAACACCAACACTGAAGCTTTCTTT.

The chain employs TRBV27 and TRBJ2-7, with a possible D match to TRBD1 (6 bases). The CDR3 contains 13 residues. Germline values: CDR1 MNHEY, CDR2 SMNVEV (reference sequence). V was clipped by 6 bases and J by 4 bases, with 13 bases between them. CDR3 bases: TGTGCCAGCAGGCTAACAGGGCTGTACGAGCAGTACTTC. It translates to CASRLTGLYEQYF.

This chain connects TRBV5-4 to TRBJ1-2, with TRBD1 matching 12 bases. This CDR3 is built from 15 residues. Germline V gene sequence: CDR1 SGHNT, CDR2 YYREEE (reference sequence). Trimming at V came to 0 bases and at J to 8 bases, leaving 5 bases not matched to a gene. The CDR3 loop is CASSLEGDRGRGYTF. As DNA, the CDR3 is TGTGCCAGCAGCTTGGAAGGGGACAGGGGGCGAGGCTACACCTTC.